Listed here are 19 T cell receptor beta chains from one sample, sequenced in a study of cytomegalovirus exposure and HLA in healthy donors. The PCR ran on 60 Vbeta and 13 Jbeta primers. Clones were sequenced by immunoSEQ multiplex PCR, and TCRdb holds only the in-frame ones, with some missing. The sample records about 150,000 clones, 82% being singletons. The sample taken for sequencing was PBMCs. Source of these receptors: a woman aged 45 to 65 in good health and CMV-seropositive.

The J gene is TRBJ1-1, the V gene TRBV10-3; TRBD1 matches at 8 bases. V lost 6 bases, J lost 1 base, and 7 bases stayed unmatched. The CDR3 spans 15 residues. Per germline, CDR1 ENHRY and CDR2 SYGVKD. The CDR3 spells CAISNTGGTNTEAFF. As DNA, the CDR3 is TGTGCCATCAGCAATACAGGGGGGACGAACACTGAAGCTTTCTTT.

Here the CDR3 reads CASSLRRGDTIYF. The CDR3 DNA reads TGTGCCAGCTCACTCCGGAGGGGTGACACCATATATTTT. The chain employs TRBV18 and TRBJ1-3, with a tentative D call TRBD1 (5 bases). Germline CDR1 reads KGHSH; CDR2 reads LQKENI. The CDR3 contains 13 residues. Trimming shortened V by 4 bases and J by 8 bases, and 12 bases separated the two germline ends.

The rearrangement joins TRBV7-2 to TRBJ2-4; tentatively, D is TRBD2 (7 bases). V shed 7 bases and J shed 8 bases, with 15 bases lying between them. Germline CDR1 SGHTA, CDR2 FQGNSA. This CDR3 is 13 amino acids long. The CDR3 spells CASTKGGDHIQYF. Written as DNA, the CDR3 is TGTGCCAGCACCAAAGGGGGGGATCACATTCAGTACTTC.

This clone showed up just a few times. A junction end diverges from the germline sequence, so it may reflect a read error. This rearrangement joins TRBV10-3 to TRBJ2-7, with TRBD1 as a possible D gene (6 bases). This CDR3 contains 13 residues. Germline loops: CDR1 ENHRY, CDR2 SYGVKD. CDR3 DNA sequence: TGTGCCATCAGTGAAGGGAGCGACAGGTCCCCCCACTTC. This codes for CAISEGSDRSPHF.

The V and J genes are TRBV4-3 and TRBJ2-2; D not resolved. Trimming took off 1 base at V and 4 bases at J, with 10 bases between the two ends. CDR1 is LGHNA and CDR2 is YSLEER in the germline V gene. The CDR3 totals 15 residues. The CDR3 DNA sequence: TGCGCCAGCAGCCAAGGCTGGTCGGTCACCGGGGAGCTGTTTTTT. Protein sequence: CASSQGWSVTGELFF.

This chain connects TRBV5-1 to TRBJ2-7, with a weak D call TRBD1 (6 bases). V was trimmed by 2 bases and J by 3 bases, leaving 9 bases between them. There are 13 residues in the CDR3. Looked up from germline, CDR1 is SGHRS and CDR2 is YFSETQ. CDR3 bases: TGCGCCAGCAGCTTTGACAGGAACTACGAGCAGTACTTC. Encoded protein: CASSFDRNYEQYF.

This clone has only a few counts. The V gene is TRBV7-9, the J gene TRBJ2-7; tentatively, D is TRBD1 (5 bases). Germline V CDR1 and CDR2: SEHNR, FQNEAQ (reference sequence). This CDR3 has 13 residues. V lost 5 bases and J 0 bases, leaving 8 bases between the germline ends. The CDR3 nucleotides are TGTGCCAGCAGCCAGGACAACTCCTACGAGCAGTACTTC. It translates to CASSQDNSYEQYF. Full variable domain (missing parts from reference TRBV7-9 and TRBJ2-7): DTGVSQNPRHKITKRGQNVTFRCDPISEHNRLYWYRQTLGQGPEFLTYFQNEAQLEKSRLLSDRFSAERPKGSFSTLEIQRTEQGDSAMYLCASSQDNSYEQYFGPGTRLTVT.

In its sample, this clone was seen a few times. DNA for the CDR3: TGCGCCAGCAGCCAAACGAACTTACCAAATCAGCCCCAGCATTTT. Translated, it gives CASSQTNLPNQPQHF. The chain links TRBV4-3 to TRBJ1-5, with D unclear. V dropped 2 bases and J dropped 4 bases, with 12 bases sitting between them. CDR1 is LGHNA and CDR2 is YSLEER in the germline V gene. CDR3 length: 15 amino acids.

The chain couples TRBV6-6 to TRBJ1-2, with TRBD1 matching 8 bases. Germline CDR1 is MNHNY and CDR2 is SVGAGI (reference sequence). Germline trimming cut 6 bases from V and 10 bases from J; bases unmatched to any gene: 4. This CDR3 contains 11 residues. The CDR3 nucleotides read TGTGCCAGCAGCACAGGGGGAACCTACACCTTC. Translated, it gives CASSTGGTYTF.

The chain couples TRBV5-1 to TRBJ1-1; perhaps TRBD1 as D (6 bases). This CDR3 has 15 residues. Trimming took 0 bases from V and 2 from J, leaving 11 bases between them. Germline CDR1 and CDR2: SGHRS and YFSETQ. Here the CDR3 DNA reads TGCGCCAGCAGCTTGGAGGGGGGGCAAAACACTGAAGCTTTCTTT. It is translated as CASSLEGGQNTEAFF.

This chain joins TRBV10-3 and TRBJ2-3; D gene ambiguous. Deletions cut 5 bases from V and 0 bases from J, with 12 bases between. In germline, CDR1 is ENHRY, CDR2 SYGVKD. The CDR3 runs 15 residues. CDR3 amino acids: CAISKQMGSTDTQYF. The CDR3 DNA sequence: TGTGCCATCAGTAAACAGATGGGCAGCACAGATACGCAGTATTTT.

J is TRBJ2-7 and V is TRBV6-1; D possibly corresponds to TRBD1 (6 bases). The length of the CDR3 is 14 residues. The germline gives CDR1 MNHNS, CDR2 SASEGT. V gave up 10 bases and J gave up 0 bases, with 16 bases separating them. DNA of the CDR3: TGTGCCACCTGCCGGGACACCATCTCCTACGAGCAGTACTTC. Residues: CATCRDTISYEQYF.

This clone was observed once. The chain joins TRBV30 to TRBJ2-4, with a possible D match to TRBD2 (7 bases). Trimming pared 3 bases from V and 1 base from J, leaving 16 bases between. There are 16 residues in the CDR3. The V gene's germline CDR1 is GTSNPN and CDR2 SVGIG (reference sequence). The chain's CDR3 is CAWSDPGGDAKNIQYF. In DNA, the CDR3 is TGTGCCTGGAGCGACCCGGGGGGCGATGCCAAAAACATTCAGTACTTC.

This sequence joins TRBV4-1 and TRBJ2-3; 7 nucleotides match TRBD2. Germline CDR1 reads MGHRA; CDR2 reads YSYEKL. The CDR3 is 15 amino acids. V shed 0 bases, J shed 6 bases, and the junction held 6 bases outside the gene matches. CDR3 protein: CASSQDPAGRDTQYF. In DNA form, the CDR3 reads TGCGCCAGCAGCCAAGATCCAGCGGGGCGGGATACGCAGTATTTT.

This clone was observed a handful of times. The rearrangement uses TRBV11-2 and TRBJ1-6; D not certain. Germline loops: CDR1 SGHAT, CDR2 FQNNGV. The length of the CDR3 is 15 residues. Trimming removed 5 bases at V and 7 bases at J, with 15 bases between. This CDR3 is CASSDYTARNSPLHF. DNA of the CDR3: TGTGCCAGCAGCGACTACACAGCGCGAAATTCACCCCTCCACTTT.

In this sample, this clone turned up a few times. This chain links TRBV5-6 with TRBJ1-5; perhaps TRBD1 as D (5 bases). Per germline, CDR1 SGHDT and CDR2 YYEEEE. The CDR3 contains 14 residues. Trimming removed 4 bases at V and 1 base at J, with 9 bases between. CDR3 sequence: CASSRRDSNQPQHF. The CDR3, as DNA: TGTGCCAGCAGCCGGAGGGACAGCAATCAGCCCCAGCATTTT. The whole variable domain, remainder taken from reference TRBV5-6 and TRBJ1-5, is DAGVTQSPTHLIKTRGQQVTLRCSPKSGHDTVSWYQQALGQGPQFIFQYYEEEERQRGNFPDRFSGHQFPNYSSELNVNALLLGDSALYLCASSRRDSNQPQHFGDGTRLSIL.

The V and J genes are TRBV7-8 and TRBJ1-5; 8 bases match TRBD1. Trimming cost V 4 bases and J 6 bases; bases outside gene matches: 8. The CDR3 runs 15 residues. Looked up from germline, CDR1 is SGHVS and CDR2 is FQNEAQ. For the CDR3, the DNA is TGTGCCAGCAGCTGGTTGACAGGGGCAGGTCAGCCCCAGCATTTT. The encoded protein is CASSWLTGAGQPQHF.

The genes are TRBV2 and TRBJ1-3; D uncertain. V was trimmed by 4 bases and J by 6 bases, leaving 10 bases between them. The CDR3 extends over 13 amino acids. From germline, CDR1 is SNHLY and CDR2 FYNNEI. CDR3 DNA sequence: TGTGCCAGCAGTGGACGGGGAGCAAACACCATATATTTT. Its protein is CASSGRGANTIYF.

The chain has TRBV18 and TRBJ1-3; unclear D gene. Looked up from germline, CDR1 is KGHSH and CDR2 is LQKENI. Between the trimmed V and J ends, which lost 3 bases and 2 bases, there was a span of 14 bases. There are 16 residues in the CDR3. Written as DNA, the CDR3 is TGTGCCAGCTCACCCTTTCGCGGGGAAGCTGGAAACACCATATATTTT. This gives the protein CASSPFRGEAGNTIYF.